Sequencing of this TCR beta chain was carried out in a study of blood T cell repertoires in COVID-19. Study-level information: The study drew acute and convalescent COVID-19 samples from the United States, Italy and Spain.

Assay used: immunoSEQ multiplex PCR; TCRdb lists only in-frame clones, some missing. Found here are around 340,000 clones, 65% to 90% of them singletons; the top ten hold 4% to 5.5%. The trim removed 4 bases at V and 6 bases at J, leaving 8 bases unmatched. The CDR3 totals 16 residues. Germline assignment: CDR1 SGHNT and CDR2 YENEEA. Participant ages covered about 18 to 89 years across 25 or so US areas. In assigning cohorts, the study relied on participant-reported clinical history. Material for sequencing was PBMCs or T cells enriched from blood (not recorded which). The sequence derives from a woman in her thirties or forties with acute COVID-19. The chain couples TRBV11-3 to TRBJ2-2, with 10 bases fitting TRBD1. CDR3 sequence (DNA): TGTGCCAGCAGCTCCCTAGGGACAGGGGCGGCCGGGGAGCTGTTTTTT. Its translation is CASSSLGTGAAGELFF.